Reported below is one T cell receptor beta chain. These data are taken from a study of blood T cell repertoires in COVID-19. Source study methods: It was from reference gene primer amplification that nucleated cell counts were estimated. The table came from immunoSEQ multiplex PCR; TCRdb's copy has only in-frame clones and leaves some out. V, J and clone size are taken as reported in that table, and D and trimming were inferred from the DNA itself. The data hold some 31,000 clones, with around 89% observed a single time. The CDR3 is 14 residues long. Germline V gives CDR1 MDHEN, CDR2 SYDVKM. V lost 3 bases and J 4 bases, leaving 12 bases between the germline ends.

The sequencing sample was made of peripheral blood. The genes are TRBV28 and TRBJ1-2; the D gene is possibly TRBD1 (5 bases). The TCR originated in a man between 60 and 70 years old with active COVID-19. CDR3 sequence reads: CASSFGRAVYGYTF. CDR3 DNA sequence: TGTGCCAGCAGTTTCGGCAGGGCCGTCTATGGCTACACCTTC.